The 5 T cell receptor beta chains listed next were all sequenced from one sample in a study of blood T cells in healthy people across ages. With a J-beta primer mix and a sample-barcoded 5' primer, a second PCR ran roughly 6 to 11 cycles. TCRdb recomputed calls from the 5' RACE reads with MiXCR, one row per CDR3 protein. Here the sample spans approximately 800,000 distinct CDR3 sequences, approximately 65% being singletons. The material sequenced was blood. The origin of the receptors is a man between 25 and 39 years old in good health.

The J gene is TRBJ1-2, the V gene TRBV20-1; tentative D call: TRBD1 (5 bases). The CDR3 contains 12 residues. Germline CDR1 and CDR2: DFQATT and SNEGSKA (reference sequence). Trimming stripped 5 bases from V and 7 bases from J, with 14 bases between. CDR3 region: CSAGSGSTGYTF. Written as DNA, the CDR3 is TGCAGTGCTGGCTCAGGGTCCACTGGCTACACCTTC.

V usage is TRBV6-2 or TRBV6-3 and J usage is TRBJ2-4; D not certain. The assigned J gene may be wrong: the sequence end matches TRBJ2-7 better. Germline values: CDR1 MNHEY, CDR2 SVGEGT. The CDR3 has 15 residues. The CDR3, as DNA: TGTGCCAGCAGTTACGATACGGAGAGAGCCTACGAGCAGTACTTC. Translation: CASSYDTERAYEQYF.

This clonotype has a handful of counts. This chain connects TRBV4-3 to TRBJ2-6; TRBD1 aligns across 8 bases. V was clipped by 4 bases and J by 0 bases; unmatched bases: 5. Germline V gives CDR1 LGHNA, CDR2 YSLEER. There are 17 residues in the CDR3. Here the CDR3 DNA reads TGCGCCAGCAGCCCGGACACAGGGGGCTCTGGGGCCAACGTCCTGACTTTC. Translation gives CASSPDTGGSGANVLTF.

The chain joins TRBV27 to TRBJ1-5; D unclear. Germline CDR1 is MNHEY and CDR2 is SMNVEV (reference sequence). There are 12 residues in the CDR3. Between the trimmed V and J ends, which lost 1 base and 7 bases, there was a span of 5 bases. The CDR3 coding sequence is TGTGCCAGCAGTTTATGGGGACAGCCCCAGCATTTT. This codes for CASSLWGQPQHF.

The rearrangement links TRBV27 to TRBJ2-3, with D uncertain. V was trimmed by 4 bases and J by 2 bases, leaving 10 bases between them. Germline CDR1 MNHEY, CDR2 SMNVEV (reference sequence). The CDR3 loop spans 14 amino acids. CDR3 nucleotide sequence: TGTGCCAGCAGTTATAGGGTCGACACAGATACGCAGTATTTT. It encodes CASSYRVDTDTQYF.